Listed below are T cell receptor beta chains from one sample, sequenced in a study of breast tumors, draining lymph nodes, adjacent tissues. TCRdb independently ran MiXCR on the multiplex PCR reads; one entry per CDR3 protein. The sample lists fewer than 200,000 distinct CDR3 sequences; 33% were seen once. The sample comprised axillary lymph node tissue. The receptors stem from a female donor with breast cancer. Some clones in this sample may be carry-over from other donors' samples. Each CDR3 is given with its conserved first and last residue. The D gene is left open where the match is weak. Clone size is given for some rows only: seen once, a few or many times, or a class if the clone is expanded.

clone size: many
V gene: TRBV20-1
D gene: -
J gene: TRBJ1-1
CDR3 DNA: TGCAGTGCTCCTGACCCACAGAGGACTGAAGCTTTCTTT
CDR3 protein: CSAPDPQRTEAFF

clone size: many
V gene: TRBV10-1
D gene: TRBD1
J gene: TRBJ1-1
CDR3 DNA: TGCGCCAGCAGTGGATCCGGGACAGGGAACACTGAAGCTTTCTTT
CDR3 protein: CASSGSGTGNTEAFF

clone size: many
V gene: TRBV7-6
D gene: -
J gene: TRBJ2-3
CDR3 DNA: TGTGCCAGCAGCACCTTAGCGTTTAGCACAGATACGCAGTATTTT
CDR3 protein: CASSTLAFSTDTQYF

clone size: -
V gene: TRBV9
D gene: -
J gene: TRBJ1-1
CDR3 DNA: TGTGCCAGCAGCGTAGAAACGGTGGCGGGCGAAGCTTTCTTT
CDR3 protein: CASSVETVAGEAFF

clone size: -
V gene: TRBV10-2
D gene: TRBD2
J gene: TRBJ2-1
CDR3 DNA: TGCGCCAGCAGGTGGCGGGGGGGCGACAATGAGCAGTTCTTC
CDR3 protein: CASRWRGGDNEQFF

clone size: many
V gene: TRBV5-4
D gene: TRBD2
J gene: TRBJ2-2
CDR3 DNA: TGTGCCAGCAGCTCAGGACTAGCGGGGGGGCTATTGAACACCGGGGAGCTGTTTTTT
CDR3 protein: CASSSGLAGGLLNTGELFF

clone size: many
V gene: TRBV7-3
D gene: TRBD1
J gene: TRBJ1-6
CDR3 DNA: TGTGCCAGCAGCTCCGTAGGGGACAGGGACTATAGTTGGGGTTCACCCCTCCACTTT
CDR3 protein: CASSSVGDRDYSWGSPLHF

clone size: many
V gene: TRBV5-8
D gene: -
J gene: TRBJ2-7
CDR3 DNA: TGTGCCAGCAGCTTGGCTCCCGGGTCGTCGAGCGAGCAGTACTTC
CDR3 protein: CASSLAPGSSSEQYF

clone size: -
V gene: TRBV28
D gene: -
J gene: TRBJ2-7
CDR3 DNA: TGTGCCAGCACTTTGGCTCAGCGGAGGTACGAGCAGTACTTC
CDR3 protein: CASTLAQRRYEQYF

clone size: -
V gene: TRBV6-1
D gene: -
J gene: TRBJ2-1
CDR3 DNA: TGTGCCAGCAGCCCTTTCGGCGCGAGGAACTACAATGAGCAGTTCTTC
CDR3 protein: CASSPFGARNYNEQFF

clone size: many
V gene: TRBV24-1
D gene: TRBD1
J gene: TRBJ2-5
CDR3 DNA: TGTGCCACCGGACAGGCCGAGACCCAGTACTTC
CDR3 protein: CATGQAETQYF

clone size: many
V gene: TRBV7-8
D gene: -
J gene: TRBJ2-7
CDR3 DNA: TGTGCCAGCAGCTTTCTACGGGGAGCCTACGAGCAGTACTTC
CDR3 protein: CASSFLRGAYEQYF

clone size: many
V gene: TRBV12-3/TRBV12-4
D gene: TRBD1
J gene: TRBJ1-2
CDR3 DNA: TGTGCCAGCAGAAAGGACAGGGGGGATGGCTACACCTTC
CDR3 protein: CASRKDRGDGYTF

clone size: few
V gene: TRBV7-3
D gene: TRBD1
J gene: TRBJ1-1
CDR3 DNA: TGTGCCAGCGGACAGGGGGGAAACACTGAAGCTTTCTTT
CDR3 protein: CASGQGGNTEAFF

clone size: -
V gene: TRBV20-1
D gene: TRBD1
J gene: TRBJ2-3
CDR3 DNA: TGCAGTGCTAGAGATATAGCGACAGGGGGTTTGGATACGCAGTATTTT
CDR3 protein: CSARDIATGGLDTQYF

clone size: -
V gene: TRBV9
D gene: -
J gene: TRBJ2-5
CDR3 DNA: TGTGCCAGCAGCGTAATGTCGGGGGGCCAGGAAGAGACCCAGTACTTC
CDR3 protein: CASSVMSGGQEETQYF

clone size: -
V gene: TRBV15
D gene: -
J gene: TRBJ1-3
CDR3 DNA: TGTGCCACCAGCATCCGACAGGCTGGAAACGCCATATATTTT
CDR3 protein: CATSIRQAGNAIYF

clone size: -
V gene: TRBV15
D gene: -
J gene: TRBJ2-2
CDR3 DNA: TGTGCCACCAGCAGAGCGACTTGGTGGACGGGAAAGAACACTGGGGAGCTGTTTTTT
CDR3 protein: CATSRATWWTGKNTGELFF

clone size: few
V gene: TRBV12-3/TRBV12-4
D gene: -
J gene: TRBJ1-1
CDR3 DNA: TGTGCCAGCACTTTAAGGGGGAACACTGAAGCTTTCTTT
CDR3 protein: CASTLRGNTEAFF

clone size: many
V gene: TRBV19
D gene: TRBD2
J gene: TRBJ2-1
CDR3 DNA: TGTGCCAGTAGCAGGAGGCCGGGGACTAGCGGGAGTGGGTCCTACAATGAGCAGTTCTTC
CDR3 protein: CASSRRPGTSGSGSYNEQFF

clone size: -
V gene: TRBV7-9
D gene: -
J gene: TRBJ2-2
CDR3 DNA: -
CDR3 protein: CASRGAGNVQYFGPDTGELFF

clone size: many
V gene: TRBV15
D gene: TRBD2
J gene: TRBJ2-7
CDR3 DNA: TGTGCCACCAGCAGAGTGGACGGGAGGTTCGGCGAGCAGTACTTC
CDR3 protein: CATSRVDGRFGEQYF

clone size: medium-sized
V gene: TRBV9
D gene: TRBD1
J gene: TRBJ2-1
CDR3 DNA: TGTGCCAGCAGCGCCCCAGGGGGTGAGCAGTTCTTC
CDR3 protein: CASSAPGGEQFF

clone size: many
V gene: TRBV6-1
D gene: -
J gene: TRBJ1-3
CDR3 DNA: TGTGCCAGCACCTCTGGGGGGTCTGGAAACACCATATATTTT
CDR3 protein: CASTSGGSGNTIYF

clone size: few
V gene: TRBV11-2
D gene: -
J gene: TRBJ1-1
CDR3 DNA: TGTGCCAGCAGCTTAGATTTGTCAGCTAGCATGAACACTGAAGCTTTCTTT
CDR3 protein: CASSLDLSASMNTEAFF

clone size: many
V gene: TRBV4-3
D gene: -
J gene: TRBJ1-4
CDR3 DNA: TGCGCCAGCAGCCAAGATGCCCAGGGTGATGAAAAACTGTTTTTT
CDR3 protein: CASSQDAQGDEKLFF